This TCR beta chain was captured in a study of blood T cell repertoires in COVID-19. The ends were cut back, 1 base at V and 7 bases at J, with 11 bases in the middle. CDR3 length: 14 residues. Germline CDR1 reads ENHRY; CDR2 reads SYGVKD. In the study's own analysis: By means of reference gene primer amplification, nucleated cell counts were estimated. Method: immunoSEQ multiplex PCR; TCRdb's copy keeps in-frame clones and lacks some. The D gene and trimming were derived from the DNA, and the V and J assignments and clone size from that table. The sample shows roughly 260,000 clones, roughly 84% of them seen only once.

This receptor was obtained from a woman in her forties with active or convalescent COVID-19. Sequencing was performed on peripheral blood. The rearrangement uses TRBV10-3 and TRBJ1-5; the D is unclear. The CDR3 DNA follows: TGTGCCATCAGTGAGTTAGAAAGAGGGCAGCCCCAGCATTTT. Its translation: CAISELERGQPQHF.